This paragraph reports one T cell receptor beta chain. What this receptor recognizes is not known. The input lacks base qualities; no much larger clone sits a single base away. TCRbeta CDR3 regions were amplified from genomic DNA by means of the immunoSEQ Assay, a bias-controlled multiplex PCR. In the authors' own workflow: Nucleated cell counts per sample were estimated from amplification of reference gene primers within the assay. To quantify the absolute abundance of each unique TCRbeta CDR3 rearrangement, sequence reads were collapsed and filtered. For each sample, productive Simpson clonality was calculated by taking the square root of Simpson's diversity index across productive rearrangements. The clones in this table, taken by TCRdb from immuneACCESS, are in-frame only. Not every clone is retained; where verified, under half of the shortfall comes from an unresolved V gene, and the cause of the rest is unknown. Clone size and V and J calls were adopted from that table, with D and trimming inferred from the DNA. The sample table contains about 170,000 clones; only one count was recorded for around 80% of them. In total, the top ten clones hold roughly 2.9% of the sample.

The data were taken from a study of blood T cell repertoires in COVID-19 (dated by TCRdb to 2019 to 2021). Study-level background: The collaborator samples originated in the United States, Italy and Spain and spanned the acute and convalescent phases of COVID-19. The material from the prospective study consisted of cDNA or gDNA derived from T cells, B-cell-depleted T cells, or PBMCs. The dataset comprised deeply sampled blood TCRbeta repertoires from subjects exposed to, actively infected with, or recovered from COVID-19. The repertoires were released in a freely available public database intended as a resource for research on the immune response to SARS-CoV-2. Samples were obtained from the ongoing ImmuneRACE study (first 160 participants) and from 1,200 or so subjects provided by 6 global collaborators. Sample metadata almost always included a de-identified subject ID, COVID-19 status, age in years and sex. HLA class I and class II types, where available, came from metadata supplied by the sample provider rather than from assay-based typing.

From the cysteine through the phenylalanine, the CDR3 covers 13 amino acids. Only CDR3 DNA remains: 39 bases, in frame from the first base. CDR1 and CDR2 are drawn from the germline V gene: KGHSH, LQKENI. V is cut by 6 bases and J by 3 bases, and the space between the germline ends is 10 bases. What the work shows at the level of the full study, not this receptor alone: Clinical and demographic metadata were provided uncurated, with the amount varying by source and participant.

Collaborating institutions collected whole blood in K2EDTA tubes following their own protocols. Collaborator samples were shipped for TCRbeta analysis as frozen whole blood, isolated PBMCs, or DNA extracted from either sample type. The clonotype was recovered from an older woman with acute or convalescent COVID-19. The chain links TRBV18 with TRBJ2-3, with the D gene too uncertain to name. The sequencing input was peripheral blood. The CDR3 here reads CASSPDQTDTQYF. Read as DNA, the sequence is TGTGCCAGCTCCCCAGATCAGACAGATACGCAGTATTTT. The CDR3, completed at both ends by the reference TRBV18 and TRBJ2-3 genes, gives the full variable domain NAGVMQNPRHLVRRRGQEARLRCSPMKGHSHVYWYRQLPEEGLKFMVYLQKENIIDESGMPKERFSAEFPKEGPSILRIQQVVRGDSAAYFCASSPDQTDTQYFGPGTRLTVL.